A selection of T cell receptor beta chains follows, all from one sample in a study of T-cell memory formation after mild COVID-19. One entry per CDR3 protein, called by TCRdb with MiXCR from the 5' RACE reads. The data contain roughly 400,000 distinct CDR3 sequences, about 20% of them singletons. The specimen was PBMCs or a T cell subset sorted from them (not recorded which). The receptors stem from a man between 18 and 29 years old who had mild COVID-19 (a few samples of this study predate the infection). Cell type and time point are not known. CDR3s include the opening cysteine and the closing phenylalanine or tryptophan. Fields, in order: D gene, V gene, J gene, clone size, CDR3 DNA, CDR3 protein. A D gene is named only where the DNA matches it firmly. For some rows the clone size is stated as once, few or many, or as a class when expanded; others skip it.

D gene: TRBD1
V gene: TRBV5-1
J gene: TRBJ2-7
clone size: few
CDR3 DNA: TGCGCCAGCAGCAGTGTACAGGGGGTAGGAGAGCAGTACTTC
CDR3 protein: CASSSVQGVGEQYF

D gene: -
V gene: TRBV29-1
J gene: TRBJ2-1
clone size: many
CDR3 DNA: TGCAGCGTTGAAGAAATGCTTGTAGGGCCTGAGCAGTTCTTC
CDR3 protein: CSVEEMLVGPEQFF

D gene: TRBD1
V gene: TRBV6-5
J gene: TRBJ1-2
clone size: -
CDR3 DNA: TGTGCCAGCAGTTCCCGGACAGGGGACTATGGCTACACCTTC
CDR3 protein: CASSSRTGDYGYTF

D gene: -
V gene: TRBV5-1
J gene: TRBJ2-5
clone size: many
CDR3 DNA: TGCGCCAGCAGCTTGGAGGCAGGGTATGGACAAGAGACCCAGTACTTC
CDR3 protein: CASSLEAGYGQETQYF

D gene: -
V gene: TRBV5-6
J gene: TRBJ2-5
clone size: -
CDR3 DNA: TGTGCCAGCAGCCATTCAGGGGCGGGCGAGACCCAGTACTTC
CDR3 protein: CASSHSGAGETQYF

D gene: TRBD2
V gene: TRBV5-1
J gene: TRBJ2-3
clone size: few
CDR3 DNA: TGCGCCAGCAGCTTGTATCTGGAAGGGACTAGCGGGGGAATGCAGTATTTT
CDR3 protein: CASSLYLEGTSGGMQYF

D gene: TRBD1
V gene: TRBV24-1
J gene: TRBJ2-1
clone size: once
CDR3 DNA: TGTGCCACCAGTGACCACAGGGGGCTCAACAATGAGCAGTTCTTC
CDR3 protein: CATSDHRGLNNEQFF

D gene: -
V gene: TRBV7-2
J gene: TRBJ2-3
clone size: -
CDR3 DNA: TGTGCCAGCAGCTTAGAGCTGGGAAATACGCAGTATTTT
CDR3 protein: CASSLELGNTQYF

D gene: TRBD2
V gene: TRBV6-5
J gene: TRBJ2-5
clone size: -
CDR3 DNA: TGTGCCAGCAGTTCTAGCGGGGCGCCCCTCGGGGAGACCCAGTACTTC
CDR3 protein: CASSSSGAPLGETQYF

D gene: TRBD1
V gene: TRBV11-2
J gene: TRBJ2-7
clone size: few
CDR3 DNA: TGTGCCAGCAGCTCCCTCCGGGACAGGTCCTTGGAGCAGTACTTC
CDR3 protein: CASSSLRDRSLEQYF

D gene: -
V gene: TRBV29-1
J gene: TRBJ1-2
clone size: -
CDR3 DNA: TGCAGCGTTTGGGCAGAAGGCGGTGGCTACACCTTC
CDR3 protein: CSVWAEGGGYTF

D gene: -
V gene: TRBV5-4
J gene: TRBJ2-3
clone size: few
CDR3 DNA: TGTGCCAGCAGCCTGGAAGATGCAGATACGCAGTATTTT
CDR3 protein: CASSLEDADTQYF

D gene: -
V gene: TRBV7-6
J gene: TRBJ2-2
clone size: few
CDR3 DNA: TGTGCCGGGGGGCTTCCGGACTACCCCACCGGGGAGCTGTTTTTT
CDR3 protein: CAGGLPDYPTGELFF

D gene: -
V gene: TRBV9
J gene: TRBJ1-5
clone size: -
CDR3 DNA: TGTGCCAGCAGCGTAGGTTGGAGCAATCAGCCCCAGCATTTT
CDR3 protein: CASSVGWSNQPQHF

D gene: TRBD1
V gene: TRBV12-3/TRBV12-4
J gene: TRBJ1-5
clone size: -
CDR3 DNA: TGTGCCAGCGGATTGGGCCGGACAGGGAGCAATCAGCCCCAGCATTTT
CDR3 protein: CASGLGRTGSNQPQHF

D gene: -
V gene: TRBV6-6
J gene: TRBJ1-5
clone size: -
CDR3 DNA: TGTGCCAGCAGTAGAAAAAAAGGGCAGGGGATGTTAAGGCCCCAGCATTTT
CDR3 protein: CASSRKKGQGMLRPQHF

D gene: -
V gene: TRBV3-1
J gene: TRBJ1-2
clone size: -
CDR3 DNA: TGTGCCAGCAGCCAAGCTGACAGTAACTATGGCTACACCTTC
CDR3 protein: CASSQADSNYGYTF

D gene: -
V gene: TRBV21-1
J gene: TRBJ2-7
clone size: -
CDR3 DNA: TGTGCCAGCCCTGGACAGGGACACTCCTACGAGCAGTACTTC
CDR3 protein: CASPGQGHSYEQYF

D gene: -
V gene: TRBV27
J gene: TRBJ1-1
clone size: few
CDR3 DNA: TGTGCCAGCAGTTTGCACAGGTTAGACACTGAAGCTTTCTTT
CDR3 protein: CASSLHRLDTEAFF

D gene: -
V gene: TRBV5-1
J gene: TRBJ2-7
clone size: few
CDR3 DNA: TGCGCCAGCAGAGACACAGGGTCCTACGAGCAGTACTTC
CDR3 protein: CASRDTGSYEQYF